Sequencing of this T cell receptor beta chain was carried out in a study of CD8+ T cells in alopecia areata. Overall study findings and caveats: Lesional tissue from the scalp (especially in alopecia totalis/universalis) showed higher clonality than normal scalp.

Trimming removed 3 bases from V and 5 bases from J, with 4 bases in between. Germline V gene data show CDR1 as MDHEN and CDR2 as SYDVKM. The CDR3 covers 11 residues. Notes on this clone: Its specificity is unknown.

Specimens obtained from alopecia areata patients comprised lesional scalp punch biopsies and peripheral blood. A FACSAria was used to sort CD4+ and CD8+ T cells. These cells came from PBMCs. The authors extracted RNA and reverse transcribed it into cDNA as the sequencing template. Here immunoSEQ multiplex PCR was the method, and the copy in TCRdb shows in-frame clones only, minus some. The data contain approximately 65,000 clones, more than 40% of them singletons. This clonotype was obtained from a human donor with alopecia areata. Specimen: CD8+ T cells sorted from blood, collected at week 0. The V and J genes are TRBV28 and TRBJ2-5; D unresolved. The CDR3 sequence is CASSFMETQYF. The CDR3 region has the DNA TGTGCCAGCAGTTTTATGGAGACCCAGTACTTC.